These 27 T cell receptor beta chains originate from one sample sequenced in a study of T cell responses to AZD1222 COVID-19 vaccine. The data were produced by immunoSEQ multiplex PCR, yet TCRdb's version contains in-frame clones alone and is incomplete. The sample holds under 60,000 clones; approximately 89% are singletons and the top ten take 5.3%. The specimen was peripheral blood, collected 28 days after the second AZD1222 dose. Source of these receptors: an adult who received the AZD1222 COVID-19 vaccine.

This clone was observed once. The chain employs TRBV5-1 and TRBJ1-6; 11 nucleotides align to TRBD1. The CDR3 is made up of 16 amino acids. Germline V gene sequence: CDR1 SGHRS, CDR2 YFSETQ. V shed 2 bases and J 6 bases; nucleotides not matched to a gene: 4. The CDR3 sequence is CASSFGQGASNSPLHF. CDR3 sequence (DNA): TGCGCCAGCAGCTTTGGACAGGGGGCCAGTAATTCACCCCTCCACTTT.

This clone was observed a few times. The gene calls are TRBV15 and TRBJ1-2, with D perhaps TRBD1 (6 bases). Per germline, CDR1 LNHNV and CDR2 YYDKDF (reference sequence). CDR3 size: 15 residues. Trimming removed 2 bases from V and 7 bases from J, with 17 bases in between. The CDR3 sequence is CATSRTVGGAGGYTF. The CDR3 region has the DNA TGTGCCACCAGCAGAACCGTTGGGGGGGCGGGTGGCTACACCTTC. The full variable domain, rest sourced from reference TRBV15 and TRBJ1-2, is DAMVIQNPRYQVTQFGKPVTLSCSQTLNHNVMYWYQQKSSQAPKLLFHYYDKDFNNEADTPDNFQSRRPNTSFCFLDIRSPGLGDTAMYLCATSRTVGGAGGYTFGSGTRLTVV.

CDR3 loop: CASSQAPLAGSHEQYF. CDR3 sequence (DNA): TGTGCCAGCAGCCAAGCTCCACTGGCGGGATCTCACGAGCAGTACTTC. The chain couples TRBV14 to TRBJ2-7; weak D call: TRBD2 (6 bases). The V end lost 1 base, the J end lost 5 bases, and 18 bases lay between the germline ends. The CDR3 is made up of 16 amino acids. Germline CDR1 and CDR2: SGHDN and FVKESK.

V gene TRBV5-1 combines with J gene TRBJ2-1; D is perhaps TRBD1 (7 bases). The CDR3 has 15 residues. Trimming removed 0 bases at V and 4 bases at J, with 11 bases between. Germline-derived CDR1 and CDR2 are SGHRS and YFSETQ. CDR3 DNA sequence: TGCGCCAGCAGCTTGGATCAGGGGGGTTACAATGAGCAGTTCTTC. Translation: CASSLDQGGYNEQFF.

This chain joins TRBV27 and TRBJ2-7; TRBD1 aligns across 10 bases. The CDR3 covers 14 residues. After removal of 6 bases from V and 2 bases from J, the junction contained 4 bases not matched to a gene. Germline V gene data show CDR1 as MNHEY and CDR2 as SMNVEV (reference sequence). CDR3 amino acids: CASRPGQGPYEQYF. The CDR3 DNA sequence: TGTGCCAGCAGACCGGGACAGGGGCCCTACGAGCAGTACTTC.

The chain employs TRBV2 and TRBJ1-5; D not certain. V shed 4 bases and J shed 4 bases, with 8 bases lying between them. Per germline, CDR1 SNHLY and CDR2 FYNNEI. The CDR3 consists of 13 residues. The CDR3 here is CASSAQANQPQHF. CDR3 bases: TGTGCCAGCAGTGCTCAGGCAAATCAGCCCCAGCATTTT.

The chain couples TRBV28 to TRBJ1-2; 7 bases match TRBD1. Trimming took 7 bases from V and 7 from J; bases not matched to a gene: 9. Per germline, CDR1 MDHEN and CDR2 SYDVKM. The CDR3 is 13 amino acids. The CDR3 nucleotides read TGTGCCAGCATCCCGCCCTCAGGGGGTGGCTACACCTTC. Translated, it gives CASIPPSGGGYTF.

The chain employs TRBV4-1 and TRBJ1-5; D call uncertain. The length of the CDR3 is 17 residues. Per the germline V gene, CDR1 is MGHRA and CDR2 is YSYEKL. The V end was cut by 3 bases, the J end by 2 bases, with 17 bases between. CDR3 coding DNA: TGCGCCAGCAGCCAGGACTACTTCGGTTCAGGCAATCAGCCCCAGCATTTT. Translation gives CASSQDYFGSGNQPQHF.

Only one count was recorded for this clone. The V call is TRBV2, the J call TRBJ1-2; D might be TRBD1 (6 bases). V was clipped by 5 bases and J by 3 bases, with 19 bases between them. This CDR3 is built from 16 residues. Germline CDR1 SNHLY, CDR2 FYNNEI. CDR3 amino acids: CASSYRQAGGYYGYTF. As DNA, the CDR3 is TGTGCCAGCAGTTATCGACAGGCGGGGGGGTACTATGGCTACACCTTC.

This chain connects TRBV2 to TRBJ1-3; possibly TRBD1 for D (5 bases). The V and J ends lost 6 bases and 6 bases respectively, with 15 bases between them. Germline V gives CDR1 SNHLY, CDR2 FYNNEI. The CDR3 runs 14 residues. CDR3 region: CASRNSLGANTIYF. DNA of the CDR3: TGTGCCAGCAGAAACAGTCTAGGGGCAAACACCATATATTTT. Full variable domain (missing parts from reference TRBV2 and TRBJ1-3): EPEVTQTPSHQVTQMGQEVILRCVPISNHLYFYWYRQILGQKVEFLVSFYNNEISEKSEIFDDQFSVERPDGSNFTLKIRSTKLEDSAMYFCASRNSLGANTIYFGEGSWLTVV.

This clone was seen a single time. The J gene is TRBJ2-7, the V gene TRBV7-9, with 8 bases identical to TRBD1. The CDR3 is 14 amino acids. Germline CDR1 SEHNR, CDR2 FQNEAQ (reference sequence). The V and J ends lost 6 bases and 3 bases, in that order; junction bases with no gene match: 7. The CDR3 sequence: CASSVSGGGYEQYF. CDR3 in DNA: TGTGCCAGCAGTGTGTCAGGGGGCGGCTACGAGCAGTACTTC.

The chain recombines TRBV7-2 with TRBJ2-5; D unclear. The length of the CDR3 is 14 residues. Trimming stripped 0 bases from V and 9 bases from J, with 14 bases between. The germline CDR1 and CDR2 sequences are SGHTA and FQGNSA. CDR3 residues: CASSLARTTRPQYF. CDR3 bases: TGTGCCAGCAGCTTAGCGAGGACCACCCGTCCCCAGTACTTC. The whole variable domain, filled in from reference TRBV7-2 and TRBJ2-5, reads GAGVSQSPSNKVTEKGKDVELRCDPISGHTALYWYRQSLGQGLEFLIYFQGNSAPDKSGLPSDRFSAERTGGSVSTLTIQRTQQEDSAVYLCASSLARTTRPQYFGPGTRLLVL.

Remarks on this clone: The identical CDR3 is also encoded by other nucleotide sequences in the sample. V gene TRBV9 combines with J gene TRBJ1-5; D gene uncertain. Germline V gene sequence: CDR1 SGDLS, CDR2 YYNGEE. V lost 0 bases and J 7 bases, leaving 8 bases between the germline ends. The CDR3 spans 13 residues. The CDR3 loop reads CASSVDEGQPQHF. CDR3 nucleotide sequence: TGTGCCAGCAGCGTAGACGAAGGACAGCCCCAGCATTTT. Combining the CDR3 with reference TRBV9 and TRBJ1-5 gives the whole variable domain DSGVTQTPKHLITATGQRVTLRCSPRSGDLSVYWYQQSLDQGLQFLIQYYNGEERAKGNILERFSAQQFPDLHSELNLSSLELGDSALYFCASSVDEGQPQHFGDGTRLSIL.

The chain recombines TRBV12-5 with TRBJ2-1, with D possibly matching TRBD1 (5 bases). This CDR3 is 14 amino acids long. The germline gives CDR1 LGHNT, CDR2 FRNRAP. The CDR3 region is CALQVPHIYNEQFF. DNA for the CDR3: TGTGCCCTACAGGTTCCCCATATCTACAATGAGCAGTTCTTC. The entire variable domain, with the rest obtained from reference TRBV12-5 and TRBJ2-1, is as follows: DARVTQTPRHKVTEMGQEVTMRCQPILGHNTVFWYRQTMMQGLELLAYFRNRAPLDDSGMPKDRFSAEMPDATLATLKIQPSEPRDSAVYFCALQVPHIYNEQFFGPGTRLTVL.

This chain joins TRBV7-9 and TRBJ2-7; TRBD2 aligns across 7 bases. The CDR3 has 11 residues. The V and J ends lost 3 bases and 11 bases, in that order; junction bases with no gene match: 4. From germline, CDR1 is SEHNR and CDR2 FQNEAQ (reference sequence). DNA of the CDR3: TGTGCCAGCAGCTTCGGGGGGAGTGAGTACTTC. Encoded protein: CASSFGGSEYF.

V gene TRBV27 combines with J gene TRBJ1-5; TRBD1 aligns across 9 bases. This CDR3 has 15 amino acids. V trimming: 6 bases; J trimming: 4 bases; junction bases outside the gene matches: 7. Germline V CDR1 and CDR2: MNHEY, SMNVEV (reference sequence). The CDR3 DNA follows: TGTGCCAGCAGCCTTACAGGGGGCCGGAATCAGCCCCAGCATTTT. Amino acid sequence: CASSLTGGRNQPQHF.

This chain joins TRBV14 and TRBJ1-2, with D perhaps TRBD1 (5 bases). The length of the CDR3 is 16 residues. CDR1 and CDR2 (germline): SGHDN, FVKESK. With 1 base removed from V and 3 bases from J, the gap between germline ends came to 15 bases. The CDR3 nucleotides are TGTGCCAGCAGCCAAGCGCGGACATATGAGCACTATGGCTACACCTTC. Its translation is CASSQARTYEHYGYTF.

The V call is TRBV9, the J call TRBJ1-1, with a weak D call TRBD1 (5 bases). CDR3 length: 15 amino acids. V was cut by 3 bases and J by 0 bases, with 12 bases left in between. The V gene's germline CDR1 is SGDLS and CDR2 YYNGEE. CDR3 sequence: CASSGTGGMNTEAFF. CDR3 coding DNA: TGTGCCAGCAGCGGTACCGGGGGGATGAACACTGAAGCTTTCTTT.

This chain joins TRBV9 and TRBJ1-2; 10 bases match TRBD1. This CDR3 comprises 16 residues. Trimming removed 3 bases from V and 4 bases from J; junction bases left unmatched: 9. Germline V gene lookup returns CDR1 SGDLS and CDR2 YYNGEE. The CDR3 loop is CASSGRTGGLGYGYTF. CDR3 nucleotide sequence: TGTGCCAGCAGCGGGAGGACAGGGGGACTGGGCTATGGCTACACCTTC.

In nucleotides, the CDR3 is TGCAGCGTTGACGTGGGCCTACTAGCGGGAGGCTACAATGAGCAGTTCTTC. It codes for CSVDVGLLAGGYNEQFF. The chain combines TRBV29-1 with TRBJ2-1; 12 positions match TRBD2. The CDR3 loop spans 17 amino acids. Germline V lookup: CDR1 SQVTM, CDR2 ANQGSEA. Unmatched junction bases numbered 9, after V lost 3 bases and J lost 3 bases.

The V gene is TRBV6-1, the J gene TRBJ1-2; D not resolved. The CDR3 covers 13 residues. V was clipped by 3 bases and J by 8 bases, with 13 bases between them. Per the germline V gene, CDR1 is MNHNS and CDR2 is SASEGT. This chain's CDR3 is CASSDWGSWGYTF. The DNA of the CDR3 is TGTGCCAGCAGTGATTGGGGTTCTTGGGGCTACACCTTC.

This clone was picked up one time. This chain uses TRBV10-3 with TRBJ2-3, with 12 bases that match TRBD2. The CDR3 sequence is 16 residues long. The ends lost 3 bases at V and 8 bases at J; junction bases unmatched: 9. Germline V gene lookup returns CDR1 ENHRY and CDR2 SYGVKD. CDR3 protein: CAISDFLAGGPGTQYF. The CDR3 bases are TGTGCCATCAGTGACTTCCTAGCGGGGGGGCCAGGTACGCAGTATTTT.

The chain joins TRBV7-8 to TRBJ1-5; 7 bases align to TRBD1. From germline, CDR1 is SGHVS and CDR2 FQNEAQ. The CDR3 runs 15 residues. Trimming took 2 bases from V and 3 from J; bases not matched to a gene: 4. Here the CDR3 DNA reads TGTGCCAGCAGCTTAAGGGACAGCTCCAATCAGCCCCAGCATTTT. Amino acids: CASSLRDSSNQPQHF.

The chain joins TRBV6-5 to TRBJ1-1; no clear D gene. The germline V gene encodes CDR1 MNHEY and CDR2 SVGAGI. V was pared by 6 bases and J by 1 base, with 12 bases between. The CDR3 extends over 14 amino acids. CDR3 sequence: CASRPGWGNTEAFF. CDR3 DNA sequence: TGTGCCAGCAGGCCTGGGTGGGGGAACACTGAAGCTTTCTTT.

The chain carries TRBV2 and TRBJ2-7; 12 bases are shared with TRBD2. With 6 bases clipped from V and 0 bases from J, the junction kept 3 bases outside the gene matches. Germline V gene lookup returns CDR1 SNHLY and CDR2 FYNNEI. The CDR3 extends over 15 amino acids. The CDR3 is CASRTSGRPSYEQYF. The CDR3 coding sequence is TGTGCCAGCAGGACTAGCGGGAGACCCTCCTACGAGCAGTACTTC.

V gene TRBV28 combines with J gene TRBJ1-4; D not resolved. The CDR3 spans 13 residues. Germline lookup yields CDR1 MDHEN and CDR2 SYDVKM. V shed 6 bases and J shed 7 bases, with 12 bases lying between them. The CDR3 here is CASREPSTEKLFF. The CDR3 DNA is TGTGCCAGCAGAGAACCATCAACTGAAAAACTGTTTTTT.

The chain links TRBV10-3 to TRBJ1-2; 8 bases align to TRBD1. Germline CDR1 and CDR2: ENHRY and SYGVKD. Losses at the gene ends were 3 bases for V and 12 bases for J; bases not matched to a gene: 9. The CDR3 has 13 amino acids. The CDR3 region is CAISEGGTGWDTF. For the CDR3, the DNA is TGTGCCATCAGTGAAGGGGGGACAGGTTGGGACACCTTC.